The 21 T cell receptor beta chains below were found in one sample sequenced in a study of spatial heterogeneity in lung cancer. No antigens are known for them. Time point denoted: sample taken at primary tumor resection. TCRdb called the 5' RACE reads again in MiXCR, with one record for every CDR3 protein. The data show 18,000 or so distinct CDR3 sequences, with 5% to 7% seen just once and around 10% held by the top ten. Findings and limits, study-wide: Tumor mutation counts were tracked by expanded intratumoral alpha and beta TCR counts.

Sample: lung tumor tissue, taken at surgery. These receptors were taken from a female donor with early-stage non-small cell lung cancer.

The sample holds many counts of this clonotype. The CDR3 coding sequence is TGCAGTGCTAGACCACCTAAGACGGGCCACTTCGGGGAGCAGTTCTTC. As protein: CSARPPKTGHFGEQFF. This chain uses TRBV20-1 with TRBJ2-1, with no clear D. The CDR3 sequence is 16 residues long. Trimming left V 2 bases short and J 10 bases short, with 24 bases between. Germline V gene data show CDR1 as DFQATT and CDR2 as SNEGSKA (reference sequence).

This clonotype was counted at least ten times. This sequence joins TRBV20-1 and TRBJ2-2; a possible D gene is TRBD2 (6 bases). Deletions cut 5 bases from V and 4 bases from J, with 14 bases between. Germline V gene sequence: CDR1 DFQATT, CDR2 SNEGSKA (reference sequence). The CDR3 is 14 amino acids. Here the CDR3 reads CSAEDYQFTGELFF. CDR3 nucleotide sequence: TGCAGTGCTGAGGACTATCAATTCACCGGGGAGCTGTTTTTT.

This clonotype has just a few counts. The chain employs TRBV18 and TRBJ1-2; D is unclear. Trimming left V 1 base short and J 6 bases short, with 9 bases between. There are 13 residues in the CDR3. Germline CDR1 reads KGHSH; CDR2 reads LQKENI. CDR3 amino acids: CASSPRPSDGYTF. The CDR3 DNA follows: TGTGCCAGCTCACCACGGCCTAGCGATGGCTACACCTTC.

This clonotype occurred many times. The chain employs TRBV12-3 or TRBV12-4 and TRBJ2-7; D is perhaps TRBD2 (5 bases). V was cut by 6 bases and J by 2 bases, with 14 bases left in between. This CDR3 comprises 14 residues. The CDR3 reads CASSFEGRAYEQYF. The DNA of the CDR3 is TGTGCCAGCAGCTTCGAGGGCAGAGCCTACGAGCAGTACTTC.

The chain links TRBV12-3 or TRBV12-4 to TRBJ1-4; 9 positions match TRBD1. CDR3 length: 16 residues. V lost 5 bases and J lost 2; bases outside the gene matches: 6. CDR3 DNA sequence: TGTGCCAGCAGTCAGGGACAGGGATATACTAATGAAAAACTGTTTTTT. The encoded protein is CASSQGQGYTNEKLFF.

This clonotype turned up a few times. The chain uses TRBV29-1 and TRBJ2-7; no firm D call. CDR3 length: 12 residues. Trimming took off 4 bases at V and 8 bases at J, with 15 bases between the two ends. Germline V gene data show CDR1 as SQVTM and CDR2 as ANQGSEA. The CDR3 protein is CSVGMGNGKQYF. The CDR3 coding sequence is TGCAGCGTTGGGATGGGGAACGGCAAGCAGTACTTC.

At least ten counts were recorded for this clonotype. The chain recombines TRBV29-1 with TRBJ2-3; 9 bases align to TRBD2. The J segment lost 5 bases and the V segment lost 6 bases, leaving 3 bases of the junction unmatched. This CDR3 spans 12 amino acids. The germline V gene has CDR1 SQVTM and CDR2 ANQGSEA. CDR3 nucleotide sequence: TGCAGCGTCGCGGGAGGGGGAGATACGCAGTATTTT. Its protein product is CSVAGGGDTQYF.

This clonotype is deemed medium-sized (0.01 to 0.1%). V is TRBV7-9 and J is TRBJ2-6; D is unclear. Trimming took 0 bases from V and 3 from J, leaving 0 bases between them. CDR1 is SEHNR and CDR2 is FQNEAQ in the germline V gene (reference sequence). The CDR3 spans 13 residues. CDR3 sequence (DNA): TGTGCCAGCAGCTTAGCTGGGGCCAACGTCCTGACTTTC. It specifies CASSLAGANVLTF. Full variable domain (outside the CDR3, taken from reference TRBV7-9 and TRBJ2-6): DTGVSQNPRHKITKRGQNVTFRCDPISEHNRLYWYRQTLGQGPEFLTYFQNEAQLEKSRLLSDRFSAERPKGSFSTLEIQRTEQGDSAMYLCASSLAGANVLTFGAGSRLTVL.

This clonotype has ten or more counts. J is TRBJ2-5 and V is TRBV7-2; D gene unclear. The V end was cut by 6 bases, the J end by 5 bases, with 7 bases between. The CDR3 is 11 residues long. Germline CDR1 SGHTA, CDR2 FQGNSA. CDR3 sequence: CASRIGETQYF. DNA for the CDR3: TGTGCCAGCAGGATAGGGGAGACCCAGTACTTC.

This clonotype is deemed medium-sized. The rearrangement links TRBV29-1 to TRBJ2-1; 7 nucleotides match TRBD1. Unmatched junction bases numbered 16, after V lost 7 bases and J lost 13 bases. The CDR3 sequence is 13 residues long. CDR1 and CDR2 (germline): SQVTM, ANQGSEA. The CDR3 DNA reads TGCAGCGCTCGAGTAGGAACGACAGGGCTCCAGTTCTTC. Protein product: CSARVGTTGLQFF.

There are many counts of this clonotype. V is TRBV28 and J is TRBJ1-5; D remains unclear. Trimming stripped 1 base from V and 7 bases from J, with 5 bases between. CDR3 size: 12 residues. Germline V gene sequence: CDR1 MDHEN, CDR2 SYDVKM. This CDR3 is CASSLSSQPQHF. CDR3 in DNA: TGTGCCAGCAGTTTATCGTCCCAGCCCCAGCATTTT.

This clonotype was observed many times. The chain uses TRBV2 and TRBJ2-5; D is unresolved. Per the germline V gene, CDR1 is SNHLY and CDR2 is FYNNEI. Deletions cut 6 bases from V and 1 base from J, with 9 bases between. The CDR3 has 13 residues. Written as DNA, the CDR3 is TGTGCCAGCAGATTGAATTTCCAAGAGACCCAGTACTTC. It translates to CASRLNFQETQYF.

This clonotype was recorded many times. V and J are TRBV5-1 and TRBJ2-7, with 8 bases lining up with TRBD2. In germline, CDR1 is SGHRS, CDR2 YFSETQ. J was trimmed by 3 bases and V by 0 bases; bases with no gene match: 8. This CDR3 has 16 amino acids. CDR3 nucleotide sequence: TGCGCCAGCAGCTTGGCACGGGGGGGCACTGTCTACGAGCAGTACTTC. The encoded protein is CASSLARGGTVYEQYF.

The V gene is TRBV27, the J gene TRBJ2-3; D is unclear. This CDR3 is 13 amino acids long. Trimming cost V 6 bases and J 0 bases, with 7 bases left between them. The germline V gene encodes CDR1 MNHEY and CDR2 SMNVEV (reference sequence). CDR3 loop: CASRPASTDTQYF. CDR3 nucleotide sequence: TGTGCCAGCAGACCCGCGAGCACAGATACGCAGTATTTT.

CDR3 residues: CASSLLTAGIVAKNIQYF. The CDR3 nucleotides read TGTGCCAGCAGCCTGTTGACTGCCGGAATCGTAGCCAAAAACATTCAGTACTTC. The chain links TRBV7-8 to TRBJ2-4, with D unresolved. V lost 5 bases and J lost 0, with 20 bases in between. This CDR3 has 18 amino acids. Germline values: CDR1 SGHVS, CDR2 FQNEAQ.

This clonotype was counted ten times or more. The chain recombines TRBV20-1 with TRBJ2-1; possibly TRBD2 for D (5 bases). The V gene's germline CDR1 is DFQATT and CDR2 SNEGSKA (reference sequence). V was trimmed by 5 bases and J by 10 bases, leaving 15 bases between them. The CDR3 is made up of 12 amino acids. The CDR3 loop is CSARRGLGEQFF. CDR3 sequence (DNA): TGCAGTGCTCGGAGAGGACTGGGCGAGCAGTTCTTC.

This clonotype turned up a few times. This rearrangement joins TRBV18 to TRBJ1-3, with 11 positions matching TRBD1. CDR3 length equals 17 residues. Per germline, CDR1 KGHSH and CDR2 LQKENI. V was clipped by 6 bases and J by 3 bases; unmatched bases: 10. CDR3 DNA sequence: TGTGCCAGCTCCCCCGGGACAGGGGGTTATCGTGGAAACACCATATATTTT. Its translation: CASSPGTGGYRGNTIYF.

J is TRBJ2-7 and V is TRBV10-3; D is ambiguous. V was trimmed by 2 bases and J by 3 bases, leaving 14 bases between them. CDR1 and CDR2 (germline): ENHRY, SYGVKD. CDR3 length: 15 residues. CDR3 loop: CAISEDKAAYYEQYF. In DNA form, the CDR3 reads TGTGCCATCAGTGAGGATAAGGCGGCTTACTACGAGCAGTACTTC.

This clonotype was found many times. The chain couples TRBV5-1 to TRBJ2-5; D gene uncertain. CDR1 is SGHRS and CDR2 is YFSETQ in the germline V gene. This CDR3 is 13 amino acids long. Trimming left V 7 bases short and J 5 bases short, with 15 bases between. CDR3 bases: TGCGCCAGCGGTCAGACTCCAACGGAGACCCAGTACTTC. This gives the protein CASGQTPTETQYF.

This clonotype was detected ten times or more. V is TRBV7-9 and J is TRBJ2-1; TRBD2 is a possible D gene (6 bases). CDR3 length: 16 residues. CDR1 is SEHNR and CDR2 is FQNEAQ in the germline V gene (reference sequence). The V end lost 4 bases, the J end lost 1 base, and 14 bases lay between the germline ends. CDR3 DNA: TGTGCCAGCAGCTCGAATGTCGGGAGTTCCTACAATGAGCAGTTCTTC. It is translated as CASSSNVGSSYNEQFF.

The table lists this clonotype with many counts. The chain links TRBV28 to TRBJ2-5; 9 nucleotides agree with TRBD2. Germline trimming cut 4 bases from V and 5 bases from J; bases unmatched to any gene: 11. The CDR3 consists of 16 residues. Germline V CDR1 and CDR2: MDHEN, SYDVKM. The CDR3 here is CASSSLGTSFDETQYF. The CDR3 DNA reads as TGTGCCAGCAGTTCGCTCGGGACTAGCTTCGATGAGACCCAGTACTTC. Variable domain in full (rest from reference TRBV28 and TRBJ2-5): DVKVTQSSRYLVKRTGEKVFLECVQDMDHENMFWYRQDPGLGLRLIYFSYDVKMKEKGDIPEGYSVSREKKERFSLILESASTNQTSMYLCASSSLGTSFDETQYFGPGTRLLVL.